Only a few counts were recorded for the clone carrying this T cell receptor (beta chain). The CDR3 is 13 residues long. The germline gives CDR1 MDHEN, CDR2 SYDVKM. The sample belongs to a study of CD8+ T cells in alopecia areata. Reverse transcribed after extraction, RNA yielded cDNA as the sequencing template. The data were produced by immunoSEQ multiplex PCR, yet TCRdb's version contains in-frame clones alone and is incomplete. The data contain some 14,000 clones, approximately 50% of them singletons. Peripheral blood and lesional scalp punch biopsies were taken from alopecia areata patients. The TCR sequence derives from a human donor with alopecia areata. Sequenced material: skin, taken at week 0. The chain joins TRBV28 to TRBJ2-5; TRBD1 aligns across 7 bases. The J call may be wrong; the DNA end is better matched by TRBJ2-7. In DNA, the CDR3 is TGTGCCAGCCCTACCGACAGGGCTAACGAGCAGTACTTC. Translation gives CASPTDRANEQYF.